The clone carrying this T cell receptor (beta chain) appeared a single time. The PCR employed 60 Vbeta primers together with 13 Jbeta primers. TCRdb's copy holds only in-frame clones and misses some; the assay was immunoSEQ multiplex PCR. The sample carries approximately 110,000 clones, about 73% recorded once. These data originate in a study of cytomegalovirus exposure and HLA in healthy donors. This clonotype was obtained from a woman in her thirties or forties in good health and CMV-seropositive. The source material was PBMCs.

The CDR3 DNA follows: TGTGCCAGCAGCTTGGGACGGGACAGCTCCTATGGCTACACCTTC. Protein product: CASSLGRDSSYGYTF. This chain uses TRBV5-4 with TRBJ1-2, with 7 bases fitting TRBD1. The CDR3 contains 15 residues. Germline lookup yields CDR1 SGHNT and CDR2 YYREEE (reference sequence). V shed 0 bases, J shed 4 bases, and the junction held 6 bases outside the gene matches.